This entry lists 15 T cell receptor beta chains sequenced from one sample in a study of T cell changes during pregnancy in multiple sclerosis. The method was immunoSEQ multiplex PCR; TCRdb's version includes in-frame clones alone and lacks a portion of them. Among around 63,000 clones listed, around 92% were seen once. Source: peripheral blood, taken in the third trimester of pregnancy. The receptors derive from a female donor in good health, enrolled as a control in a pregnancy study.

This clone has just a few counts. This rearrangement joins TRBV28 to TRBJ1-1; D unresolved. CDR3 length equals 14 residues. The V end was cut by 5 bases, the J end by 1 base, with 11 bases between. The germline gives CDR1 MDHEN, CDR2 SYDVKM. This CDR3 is CASSGLQRNTEAFF. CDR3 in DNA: TGTGCCAGCAGTGGGCTACAGAGGAACACTGAAGCTTTCTTT.

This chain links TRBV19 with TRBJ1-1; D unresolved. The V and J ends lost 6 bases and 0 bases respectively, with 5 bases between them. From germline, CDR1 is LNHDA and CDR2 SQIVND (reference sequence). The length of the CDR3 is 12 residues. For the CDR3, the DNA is TGTGCCAGTAGAAATATGAACACTGAAGCTTTCTTT. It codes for CASRNMNTEAFF.

The CDR3 loop is CASSGIAGVSYNEQFF. The CDR3 DNA reads TGTGCCAGCAGCGGTATAGCGGGAGTCTCCTACAATGAGCAGTTCTTC. The chain employs TRBV7-9 and TRBJ2-1; 9 bases map to TRBD2. V shed 5 bases and J 0 bases; nucleotides not matched to a gene: 5. This CDR3 contains 16 residues. The germline V gene encodes CDR1 SEHNR and CDR2 FQNEAQ (reference sequence).

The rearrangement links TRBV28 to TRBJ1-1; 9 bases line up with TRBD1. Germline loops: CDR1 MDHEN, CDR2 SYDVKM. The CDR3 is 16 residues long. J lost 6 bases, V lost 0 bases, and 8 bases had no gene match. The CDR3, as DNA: TGTGCCAGCAGTTTATGGGGGGGACAGGGAAACTCTGAAGCTTTCTTT. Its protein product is CASSLWGGQGNSEAFF. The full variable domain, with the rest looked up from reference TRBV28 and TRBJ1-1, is DVKVTQSSRYLVKRTGEKVFLECVQDMDHENMFWYRQDPGLGLRLIYFSYDVKMKEKGDIPEGYSVSREKKERFSLILESASTNQTSMYLCASSLWGGQGNSEAFFGQGTRLTVV.

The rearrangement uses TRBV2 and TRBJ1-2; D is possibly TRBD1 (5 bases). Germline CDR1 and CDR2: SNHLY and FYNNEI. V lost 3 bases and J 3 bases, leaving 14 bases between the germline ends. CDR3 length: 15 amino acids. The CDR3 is CASSDSQGYYYGYTF. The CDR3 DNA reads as TGTGCCAGCAGTGACTCCCAGGGATACTACTATGGCTACACCTTC.

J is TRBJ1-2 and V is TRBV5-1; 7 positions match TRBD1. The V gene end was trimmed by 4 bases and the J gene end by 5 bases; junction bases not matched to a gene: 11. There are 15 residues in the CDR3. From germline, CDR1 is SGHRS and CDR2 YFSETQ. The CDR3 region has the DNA TGCGCCAGCAGCCCCTCACAGGGGACGGTGTATGGCTACACCTTC. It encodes CASSPSQGTVYGYTF.

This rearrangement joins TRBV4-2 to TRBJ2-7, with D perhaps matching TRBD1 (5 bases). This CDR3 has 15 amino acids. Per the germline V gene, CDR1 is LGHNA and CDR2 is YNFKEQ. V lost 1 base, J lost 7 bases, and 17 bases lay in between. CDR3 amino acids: CASSQGPRAPGEQYF. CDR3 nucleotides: TGTGCCAGCAGCCAAGGCCCCAGGGCCCCTGGAGAGCAGTACTTC.

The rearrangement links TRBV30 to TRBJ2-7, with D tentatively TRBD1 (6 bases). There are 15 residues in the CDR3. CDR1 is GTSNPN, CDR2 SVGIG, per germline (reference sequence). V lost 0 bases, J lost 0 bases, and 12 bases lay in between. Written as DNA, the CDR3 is TGTGCCTGGAGTGTAGGGGGAGCAAGCTCCTACGAGCAGTACTTC. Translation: CAWSVGGASSYEQYF.

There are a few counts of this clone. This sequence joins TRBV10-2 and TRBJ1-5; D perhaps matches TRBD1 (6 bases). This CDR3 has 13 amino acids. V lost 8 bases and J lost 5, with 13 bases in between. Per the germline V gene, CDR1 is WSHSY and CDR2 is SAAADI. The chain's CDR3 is CASGYTGYQPQHF. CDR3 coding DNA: TGCGCCAGCGGATACACAGGGTATCAGCCCCAGCATTTT.

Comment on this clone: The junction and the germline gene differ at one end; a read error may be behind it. CDR3 residues: CASSLTGGIETQYF. CDR3 bases: TGTGCTAGCAGCTTAACGGGAGGGATAGAGACCCAGTACTTC. This chain joins TRBV7-7 and TRBJ2-5; 8 positions agree with TRBD2. The CDR3 covers 14 residues. In germline, CDR1 is SSHAT, CDR2 FNYEAQ (reference sequence).

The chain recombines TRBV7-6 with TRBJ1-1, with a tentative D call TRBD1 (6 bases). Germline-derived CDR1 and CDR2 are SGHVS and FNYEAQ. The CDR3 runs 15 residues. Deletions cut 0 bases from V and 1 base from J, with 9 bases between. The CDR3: CASSLAPQGNTEAFF. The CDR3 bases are TGTGCCAGCAGCTTAGCGCCACAGGGGAACACTGAAGCTTTCTTT.

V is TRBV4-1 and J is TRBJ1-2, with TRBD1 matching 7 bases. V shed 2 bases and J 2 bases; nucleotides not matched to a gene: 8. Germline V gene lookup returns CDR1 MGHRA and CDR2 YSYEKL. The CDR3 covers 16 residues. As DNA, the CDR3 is TGCGCCAGCAGCCAACCCAGACAGGGAAGGAACTATGGCTACACCTTC. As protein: CASSQPRQGRNYGYTF.

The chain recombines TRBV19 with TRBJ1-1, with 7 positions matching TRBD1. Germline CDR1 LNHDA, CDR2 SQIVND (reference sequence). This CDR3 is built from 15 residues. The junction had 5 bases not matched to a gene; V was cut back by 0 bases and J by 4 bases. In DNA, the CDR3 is TGTGCCAGTAGTATAGATGAGGGGGCTGGCACTGAAGCTTTCTTT. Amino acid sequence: CASSIDEGAGTEAFF.

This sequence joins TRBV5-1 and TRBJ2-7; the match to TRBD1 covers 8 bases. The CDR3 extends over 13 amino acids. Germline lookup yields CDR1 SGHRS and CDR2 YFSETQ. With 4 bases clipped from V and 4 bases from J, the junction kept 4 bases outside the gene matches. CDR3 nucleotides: TGCGCCAGCAGCACAGGACAGGGATACGAGCAGTACTTC. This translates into CASSTGQGYEQYF. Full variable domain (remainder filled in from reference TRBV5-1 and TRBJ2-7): KAGVTQTPRYLIKTRGQQVTLSCSPISGHRSVSWYQQTPGQGLQFLFEYFSETQRNKGNFPGRFSGRQFSNSRSEMNVSTLELGDSALYLCASSTGQGYEQYFGPGTRLTVT.

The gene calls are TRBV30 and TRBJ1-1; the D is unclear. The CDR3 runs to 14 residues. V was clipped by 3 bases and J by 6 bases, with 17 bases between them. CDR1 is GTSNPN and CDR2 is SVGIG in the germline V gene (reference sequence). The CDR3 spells CAWRLGPATSEAFF. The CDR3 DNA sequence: TGTGCCTGGAGACTGGGCCCCGCGACCTCTGAAGCTTTCTTT.